This TCR beta chain appears in the sequencing data of a study of beta chain features in type 1 diabetes (dated by TCRdb to 2016 to 2019). Some background on the complete study: Mean age, gender distribution, total cell number and subset yield were not different between patients and healthy donors. A total of about 100,000,000 sorted cells were examined across all samples, and RNA yield correlated strongly with the number of cells per subset. The study compared the TCRB repertoires of sorted circulating CD4+ T cell subsets in recently diagnosed type 1 diabetes patients with those in matched healthy donors. Naive and central memory subsets were obtained from all 30 or so donors, but regulatory and stem cell-like memory subsets were isolated from only 8 patients and 8 healthy donors. Paper-wide results and their limitations: PCR may preferentially amplify shorter templates, but because patient and control samples were amplified and corrected together, any resulting skew would affect both groups equally. Patients with type 1 diabetes made fewer insertions and deleted more nucleotides at VDJ recombination sites, implying thymic rearrangement abnormalities. A moderate but significant shortening of TCRB CDR3 length was observed in type 1 diabetes patients in all four CD4+ subsets. Because cDNA was sequenced instead of genomic DNA, highly expressing activated cells could be over-represented, though the groups showed no difference in activation or CD3 levels. Naive, central memory and regulatory TCRB repertoires appeared to be more alike among patients than among healthy donors. Only small numbers of individuals were included in the HLA sub-analyses, which left unresolved whether HLA type had any influence on TCRB rearrangement.

The entire amount of isolated RNA was reverse transcribed using the High Capacity cDNA Reverse Transcription Kit, so the sequenced TCRB transcripts were expressed ones. Deep immunoSEQ sequencing was performed on naive, central memory and regulatory T cell samples, with an average of around 3.4 million total reads per sample. Sorted cells were lysed in RLT buffer and RNA was extracted with DNase-treated RNeasy Micro or Mini kits, depending on cell number. Each cell subset was processed separately to prevent cross-contamination, with patient and healthy donor samples processed together. TCRB sequences were amplified from cDNA with the immunoSEQ multiplex PCR, producing 87-bp fragments spanning the CDR3 region. Sequencing of the amplicons was performed on the Illumina HiSeq platform. Per the authors' processing: Synthetic template baselines were used to correct PCR bias computationally, reads within Hamming distance 2 were collapsed, and singletons that could not be merged were discarded. Reads were aligned against IMGT to assign V, D and J genes, CDR3 length and insertions or deletions at six rearrangement sites. Within each subset, clonotype counts were normalized to sorted cell number, and only after that were true diversity and Gini coefficients computed with the tcR R package. The overlap coefficient, calculated on TCRB nucleotide sequences, was used to measure repertoire sharing. The immuneACCESS repertoire file appears here via TCRdb, limited to in-frame rearrangements. These files lack a portion of the clones; in checked studies, under half of the deficit traces to unresolved V genes, and the cause of the others is not known. V and J calls and clone size come straight from that table; D and trimming were deduced from the DNA. The sample table shows some 370,000 clones, and 8.5% to 10% are seen once. The ten most abundant clones make up 0.6% of the sample.

A single peripheral blood draw of approximately 120 mL on average was collected from each donor into heparinised tubes. Naive, central memory, regulatory and stem cell-like memory CD4+ T cells were sorted on a BD FACSAria II using a panel including CD45RO, CCR7, CD25, CD127, CD95 and CD27. Purity was above 98% for every sorted population. PBMCs were isolated right away by Lymphoprep density gradient centrifugation and were stained directly, without culture. To minimize batch effects, samples were stained and sorted in pairs, one healthy donor with one patient per experiment. This clone came up a few times. Its antigen has not been determined. Base qualities were left out, and no much larger clone turns up one base away. At the junction V is shortened by 10 bases and J by 7 bases; bases outside the gene matches: 9. The germline V gene (reference sequence) yields LNHDA for CDR1 and SQIVND for CDR2. The cysteine opens and the phenylalanine closes a CDR3 of 13 amino acids. Only the CDR3 region is kept as DNA, spanning 39 bases read in frame from base 1.

The sequence is built from TRBV19 and TRBJ2-2, with 7 central nucleotides matching TRBD2. Sample: central memory CD4+ T cells from blood. The sequence derives from a man aged 30 to 39 with type 1 diabetes. The sequenced DNA: TGTGCCACTAATAGCGGGTACGACGGGGAGCTGTTTTTT. This gives the protein CATNSGYDGELFF.